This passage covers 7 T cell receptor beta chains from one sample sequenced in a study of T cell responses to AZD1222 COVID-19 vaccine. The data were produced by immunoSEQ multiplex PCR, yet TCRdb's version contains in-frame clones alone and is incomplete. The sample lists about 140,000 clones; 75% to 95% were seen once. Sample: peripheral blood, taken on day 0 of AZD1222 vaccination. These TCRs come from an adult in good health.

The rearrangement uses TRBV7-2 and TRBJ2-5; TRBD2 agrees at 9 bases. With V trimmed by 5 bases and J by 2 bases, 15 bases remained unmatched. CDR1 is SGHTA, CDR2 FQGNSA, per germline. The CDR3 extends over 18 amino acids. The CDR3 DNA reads TGTGCCAGCAGCCCCCGGTTAGCGGGGGCCCCGGGGCAAGAGACCCAGTACTTC. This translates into CASSPRLAGAPGQETQYF.

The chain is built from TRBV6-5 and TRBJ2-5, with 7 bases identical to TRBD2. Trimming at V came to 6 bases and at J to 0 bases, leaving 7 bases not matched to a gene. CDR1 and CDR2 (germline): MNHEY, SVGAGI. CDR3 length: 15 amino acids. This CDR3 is CASSRASGNQETQYF. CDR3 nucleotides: TGTGCCAGCAGCCGGGCTAGCGGAAACCAAGAGACCCAGTACTTC.

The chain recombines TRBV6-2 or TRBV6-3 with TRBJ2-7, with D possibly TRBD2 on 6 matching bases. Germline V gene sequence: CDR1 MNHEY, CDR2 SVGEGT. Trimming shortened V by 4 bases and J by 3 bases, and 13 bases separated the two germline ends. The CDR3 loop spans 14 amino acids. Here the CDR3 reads CASSFSVGGYEQYF. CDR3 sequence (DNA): TGTGCCAGCAGTTTCTCGGTGGGGGGCTACGAGCAGTACTTC.

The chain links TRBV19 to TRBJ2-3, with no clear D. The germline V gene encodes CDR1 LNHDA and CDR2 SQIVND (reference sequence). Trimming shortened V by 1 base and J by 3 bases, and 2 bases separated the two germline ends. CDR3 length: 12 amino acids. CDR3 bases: TGTGCCAGTAGTATAGCTACAGATACGCAGTATTTT. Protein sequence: CASSIATDTQYF.

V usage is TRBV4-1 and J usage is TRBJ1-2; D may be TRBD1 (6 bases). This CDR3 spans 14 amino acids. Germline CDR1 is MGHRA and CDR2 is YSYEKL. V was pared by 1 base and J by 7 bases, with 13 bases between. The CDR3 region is CASSQVGGQAGYTF. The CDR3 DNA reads TGCGCCAGCAGCCAAGTGGGGGGGCAGGCTGGCTACACCTTC.

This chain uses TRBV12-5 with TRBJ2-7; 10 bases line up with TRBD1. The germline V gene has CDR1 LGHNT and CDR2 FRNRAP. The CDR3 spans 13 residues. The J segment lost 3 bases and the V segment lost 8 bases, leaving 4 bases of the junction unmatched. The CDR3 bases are TGTGCTAGTACGGGACAGGGGCTCTACGAGCAGTACTTC. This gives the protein CASTGQGLYEQYF.

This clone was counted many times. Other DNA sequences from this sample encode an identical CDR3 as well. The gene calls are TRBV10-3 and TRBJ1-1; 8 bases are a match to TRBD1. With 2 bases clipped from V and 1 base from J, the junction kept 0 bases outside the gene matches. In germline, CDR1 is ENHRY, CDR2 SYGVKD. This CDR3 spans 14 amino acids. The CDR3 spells CAISEGQGNTEAFF. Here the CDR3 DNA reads TGTGCCATCAGTGAGGGACAGGGGAACACTGAAGCTTTCTTT.